This T cell receptor beta chain was recorded in a study of cytomegalovirus exposure and HLA in healthy donors. Study-level information: Sequencing of 150 million to 200 million T cells in an earlier analysis found 100 million or so unique TCR beta sequences. General study results and limits: Most TCR sequences were uncommon, yet certain public TCRs appeared in many donors. Further analysis was carried out later, and it showed several of the most significant clusters appearing linked to common viral pathogens.

CDR3 length: 15 residues. CDR1 and CDR2 (germline): SGDLS, YYNGEE. The V segment lost 4 bases and the J segment 6 bases; nucleotides outside the gene matches: 8. The donors gave bone marrow, and they were healthy. On this clone: The antigen is unknown.

PCR primers comprised 60 Vbeta and 13 Jbeta primers. Here immunoSEQ multiplex PCR was the method, and the copy in TCRdb shows in-frame clones only, minus some. The sample has some 200,000 clones; approximately 84% are singletons. This TCR was sampled from a man aged 50-59 years in good health and CMV-seronegative. The chain joins TRBV9 to TRBJ1-4, with TRBD1 identical over 8 bases. Sequencing was done on a sample of PBMCs. The CDR3 here is CASSFKGQVHEKLFF. CDR3 sequence (DNA): TGTGCCAGCAGCTTCAAGGGACAGGTCCATGAAAAACTGTTTTTT.